Shown below are 17 T cell receptor delta chains from a single sample sequenced in a study of gamma-delta T cells after stem cell transplantation. TCRdb re-called the RT-PCR reads using CATT. The repertoire holds 13,000 or so delta-chain clones, with approximately 33% as singletons. Input material: gamma-delta T cells. The receptors were sampled from a human donor. It is not recorded whose cells these are; they may come from a transplant donor.

The gene calls are TRDV2 and TRDJ3; TRDD3 might be the D (6 bases). Trimming left V 3 bases short and J 22 bases short, with 30 bases between. The germline V gene has CDR1 GEAIGNYY and CDR2 EKD. The CDR3 is 16 residues long. As DNA, the CDR3 is TGTGCCTGTGACCTGGGGCGCTTCTGGGACACCCACCATATCTTTTTC. Translation: CACDLGRFWDTHHIFF.

This clone occurred a few times. The chain couples TRDV3 to TRDJ1, with 12 bases that match TRDD3. The length of the CDR3 is 20 residues. Germline assignment: CDR1 TVYSNPD and CDR2 GDNSRS (reference sequence). J lost 5 bases, V lost 5 bases, and 27 bases had no gene match. The CDR3 DNA follows: TGTGCCCCCTCGGCGGTGGCCCCAGACTATACTGGGGGATACAGTGATAAACTCATCTTT. This encodes CAPSAVAPDYTGGYSDKLIF.

V usage is TRDV2 and J usage is TRDJ2; 11 bases match TRDD3. The CDR3 is made up of 16 amino acids. V shed 5 bases and J 2 bases; nucleotides not matched to a gene: 6. Germline V gene lookup returns CDR1 GEAIGNYY and CDR2 EKD. In DNA form, the CDR3 reads TGTGCCTGTGGCATACTGGGGGATAAATTGACAGCACAACTCTTCTTT. Translating gives CACGILGDKLTAQLFF.

This clone is categorized as medium-sized (0.01 to 0.1%). The chain carries TRDV2 and TRDJ3; TRDD3 matches 8 bases. The CDR3 length is 16 residues. Germline loops: CDR1 GEAIGNYY, CDR2 EKD. The V and J ends lost 3 bases and 0 bases, in that order; junction bases with no gene match: 0. This CDR3 reads CACDGIRSWDTRQMFF. The DNA for the CDR3 is TGTGCCTGTGACGGGATACGCTCCTGGGACACCCGACAGATGTTTTTC.

The chain joins TRDV1 to TRDJ1, with 7 bases identical to TRDD3. From germline, CDR1 is TSWWSYY and CDR2 QGS. CDR3 length: 17 residues. J was trimmed by 0 bases and V by 11 bases; bases with no gene match: 18. The CDR3: CATGVCPRVDNTDKLIF. The CDR3 nucleotides read TGTGCTACTGGGGTGTGCCCTAGGGTGGATAACACCGATAAACTCATCTTT.

This clone has only a few counts. Its ends do not fully match the called genes, so a read error is possible. This rearrangement joins TRDV2 to TRDJ3; 9 bases align to TRDD3. There are 19 residues in the CDR3. Germline-derived CDR1 and CDR2 are GEAIGNYY and EKD. CDR3 residues: CACDTLLGDGSWDTRQTFF. In DNA, the CDR3 is TGTGCCTGTGACACCTTACTGGGGGACGGCTCCTGGGACACCCGACAGACGTTTTTC.

This rearrangement joins TRDV2 to TRDJ3, with D maybe TRDD3 (6 bases). The CDR3 runs to 16 residues. The V and J ends lost 2 bases and 0 bases respectively, with 7 bases between them. Germline lookup yields CDR1 GEAIGNYY and CDR2 EKD. The DNA for the CDR3 is TGTGCCTGTGACATACTGGGCTCCTGGGACACCCGACAGATGTTTTTC. Amino acids: CACDILGSWDTRQMFF.

The CDR3 region is CALGIPRPTLYWGIPLPGLIF. The CDR3 DNA reads TGTGCTCTTGGGATCCCGAGGCCTACCCTCTACTGGGGGATCCCCCTCCCTGGTCTCATCTTT. J is TRDJ1 and V is TRDV1, with 10 bases lining up with TRDD3. The length of the CDR3 is 21 residues. V lost 5 bases, J lost 11 bases, and 32 bases stayed unmatched. From germline, CDR1 is TSWWSYY and CDR2 QGS.

This chain uses TRAV29/DV5 with TRDJ1; TRDD3 matches at 11 bases. Germline V gives CDR1 NSMFDY, CDR2 ISSIKDK. The CDR3 loop spans 18 amino acids. The J segment lost 0 bases and the V segment lost 2 bases, leaving 12 bases of the junction unmatched. CDR3: CAASSIWGIRAYTDKLIF. The CDR3 DNA follows: TGTGCAGCAAGTTCCATATGGGGGATACGAGCCTACACCGATAAACTCATCTTT.

Points on this clone: Mismatch with germline at one junction end may stem from a read error. V usage is TRDV2 and J usage is TRDJ2, with 12 bases matching TRDD3. The CDR3 runs 15 residues. Germline V gene lookup returns CDR1 GEAIGNYY and CDR2 EKD. CDR3 in amino acids: CACDPILGDTAHLFF. DNA for the CDR3: TGTGCCTGTGACCCTATACTGGGGGATACAGCACACCTCTTCTTT.

Only a few counts were recorded for this clone. The chain joins TRDV3 to TRDJ1; 10 bases are a match to TRDD3. The CDR3 totals 17 residues. Trimming removed 0 bases from V and 5 bases from J; junction bases left unmatched: 15. Germline CDR1 and CDR2: TVYSNPD and GDNSRS (reference sequence). DNA for the CDR3: TGTGCCTTTAGCCCTACGAGGGTGGGGGATACAGCGGATAAACTCATCTTT. Protein product: CAFSPTRVGDTADKLIF. The variable domain in full, with the rest retrieved from reference TRDV3 and TRDJ1, is CDKVTQSSPDQTVASGSEVVLLCTYDTVYSNPDLFWYRIRPDYSFQFVFYGDNSRSEGADFTQGRFSVKHILTQKAFHLVISPVRTEDSATYYCAFSPTRVGDTADKLIFGKGTRVTVEP.

This clone was counted a few times. This rearrangement joins TRDV2 to TRDJ1, with 12 bases that match TRDD3. The CDR3 length is 17 residues. With 0 bases clipped from V and 0 bases from J, the junction kept 4 bases outside the gene matches. Germline assignment: CDR1 GEAIGNYY and CDR2 EKD. CDR3 sequence (DNA): TGTGCCTGTGACACCGTACTGGGGGATACCTACACCGATAAACTCATCTTT. Translation gives CACDTVLGDTYTDKLIF.

The chain combines TRDV2 with TRDJ1; 11 bases agree with TRDD3. The junction had 12 bases not matched to a gene; V was cut back by 1 base and J by 0 bases. CDR3 size: 19 residues. Germline assignment: CDR1 GEAIGNYY and CDR2 EKD. CDR3 DNA sequence: TGTGCCTGTGACACGGAGTTGGGGGATACGACGAAACACACCGATAAACTCATCTTT. Translating it yields CACDTELGDTTKHTDKLIF.

This clone was detected only a few times. The V call is TRDV2, the J call TRDJ1; possibly TRDD2 or TRDD3 for D (5 bases each). CDR1 is GEAIGNYY and CDR2 is EKD in the germline V gene. The ends were cut back, 3 bases at V and 2 bases at J, with 24 bases in the middle. The CDR3 loop spans 18 amino acids. The CDR3 protein is CACDPTSSRTGPTDKLIF. CDR3 bases: TGTGCCTGTGACCCTACCTCCTCGCGTACTGGACCTACCGATAAACTCATCTTT.

The chain combines TRDV3 with TRDJ1; TRDD3 matches 8 bases. Germline V gives CDR1 TVYSNPD, CDR2 GDNSRS (reference sequence). With 2 bases clipped from V and 0 bases from J, the junction kept 8 bases outside the gene matches. The CDR3 sequence is 15 residues long. The chain's CDR3 is CAFGLWGTYTDKLIF. CDR3 nucleotide sequence: TGTGCCTTTGGCCTCTGGGGGACTTACACCGATAAACTCATCTTT. The variable domain in full, completed from reference TRDV3 and TRDJ1, reads CDKVTQSSPDQTVASGSEVVLLCTYDTVYSNPDLFWYRIRPDYSFQFVFYGDNSRSEGADFTQGRFSVKHILTQKAFHLVISPVRTEDSATYYCAFGLWGTYTDKLIFGKGTRVTVEP.

In its sample, this clone was seen a few times. The chain is built from TRDV1 and TRDJ1, with D tentatively TRDD2 (5 bases). CDR3 length equals 14 residues. Trimming cost V 4 bases and J 3 bases, with 12 bases left between them. Germline assignment: CDR1 TSWWSYY and CDR2 QGS. The CDR3 spells CALGGPTIADKLIF. The DNA for the CDR3 is TGTGCTCTTGGGGGGCCTACAATCGCCGATAAACTCATCTTT.

The rearrangement uses TRDV1 and TRDJ1; 9 bases fit TRDD3. V trimming: 0 bases; J trimming: 1 base; junction bases outside the gene matches: 18. Germline CDR1 is TSWWSYY and CDR2 is QGS. The CDR3 has 21 amino acids. CDR3 sequence (DNA): TGTGCTCTTGGGGAACTAATCTTCTGGTGGGTACTGGGGGACTTCACCGATAAACTCATCTTT. This gives the protein CALGELIFWWVLGDFTDKLIF.